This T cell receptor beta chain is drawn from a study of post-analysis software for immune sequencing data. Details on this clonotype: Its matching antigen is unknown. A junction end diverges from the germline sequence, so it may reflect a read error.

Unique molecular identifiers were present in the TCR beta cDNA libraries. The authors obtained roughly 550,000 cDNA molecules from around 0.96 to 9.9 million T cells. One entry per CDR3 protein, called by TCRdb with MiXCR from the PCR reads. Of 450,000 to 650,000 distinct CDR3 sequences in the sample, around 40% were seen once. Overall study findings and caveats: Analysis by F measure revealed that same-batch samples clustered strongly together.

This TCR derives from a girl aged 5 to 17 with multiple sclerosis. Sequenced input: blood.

CDR3 region: CASSLGTGGGEKRFF. CDR3 in DNA: TGTGCCAGCAGTTTGGGGACAGGAGGAGGAGAAAAACGGTTTTTT. The chain recombines TRBV12-3 or TRBV12-4 with TRBJ1-4; 8 nucleotides match TRBD1. The CDR3 has 15 amino acids.